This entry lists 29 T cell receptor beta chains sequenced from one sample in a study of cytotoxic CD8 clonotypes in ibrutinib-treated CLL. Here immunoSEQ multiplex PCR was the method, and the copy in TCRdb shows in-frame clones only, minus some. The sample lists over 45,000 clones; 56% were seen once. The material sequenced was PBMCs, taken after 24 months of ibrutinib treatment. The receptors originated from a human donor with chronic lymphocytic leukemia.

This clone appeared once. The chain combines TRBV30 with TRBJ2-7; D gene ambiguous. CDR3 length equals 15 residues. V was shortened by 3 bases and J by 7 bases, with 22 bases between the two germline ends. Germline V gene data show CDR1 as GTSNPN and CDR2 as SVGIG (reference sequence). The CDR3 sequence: CAWSFHPGPSWEQYF. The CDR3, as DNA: TGTGCCTGGAGCTTTCATCCAGGTCCATCTTGGGAGCAGTACTTC. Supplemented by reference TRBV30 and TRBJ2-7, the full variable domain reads SQTIHQWPATLVQPVGSPLSLECTVEGTSNPNLYWYRQAAGRGLQLLFYSVGIGQISSEVPQNLSASRPQDRQFILSSKKLLLSDSGFYLCAWSFHPGPSWEQYFGPGTRLTVT.

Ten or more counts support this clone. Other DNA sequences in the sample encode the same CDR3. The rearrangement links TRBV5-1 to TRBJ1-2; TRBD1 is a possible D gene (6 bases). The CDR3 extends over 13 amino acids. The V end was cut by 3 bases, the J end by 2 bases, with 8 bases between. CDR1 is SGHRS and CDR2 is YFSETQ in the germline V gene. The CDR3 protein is CASSSGTNYGYTF. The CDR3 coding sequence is TGCGCCAGCAGCTCCGGGACAAACTATGGCTACACCTTC.

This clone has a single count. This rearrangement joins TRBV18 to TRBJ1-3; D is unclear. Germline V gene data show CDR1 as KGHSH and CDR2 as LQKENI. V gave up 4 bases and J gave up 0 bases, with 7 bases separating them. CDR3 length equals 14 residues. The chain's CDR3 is CASSQDYSGNTIYF. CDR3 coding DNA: TGTGCCAGCTCACAGGATTACTCTGGAAACACCATATATTTT.

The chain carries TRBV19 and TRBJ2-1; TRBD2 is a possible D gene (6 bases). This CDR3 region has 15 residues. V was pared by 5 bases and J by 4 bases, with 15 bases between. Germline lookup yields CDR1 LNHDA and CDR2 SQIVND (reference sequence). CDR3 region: CASSAGLPGYNEQFF. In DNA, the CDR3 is TGTGCCAGTAGTGCCGGACTACCAGGTTACAATGAGCAGTTCTTC.

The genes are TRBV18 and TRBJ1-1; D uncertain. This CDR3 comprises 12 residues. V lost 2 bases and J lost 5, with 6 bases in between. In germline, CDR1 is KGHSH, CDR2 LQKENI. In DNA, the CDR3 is TGTGCCAGCTCACCAGGGGAAACTGAAGCTTTCTTT. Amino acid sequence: CASSPGETEAFF.

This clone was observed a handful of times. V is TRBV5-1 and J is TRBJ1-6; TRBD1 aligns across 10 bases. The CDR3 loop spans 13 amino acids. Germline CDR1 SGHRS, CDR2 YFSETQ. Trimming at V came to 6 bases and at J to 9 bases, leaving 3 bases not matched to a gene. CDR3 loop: CASTDRGSSPLHF. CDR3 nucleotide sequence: TGCGCCAGCACGGACAGGGGGAGTTCACCCCTCCACTTT.

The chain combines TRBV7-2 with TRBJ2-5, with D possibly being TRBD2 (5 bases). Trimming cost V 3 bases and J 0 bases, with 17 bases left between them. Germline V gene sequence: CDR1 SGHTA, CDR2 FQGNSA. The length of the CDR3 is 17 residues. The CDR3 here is CASSFQVRALYQETQYF. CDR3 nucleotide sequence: TGTGCCAGCAGCTTTCAAGTGAGGGCTTTGTACCAAGAGACCCAGTACTTC.

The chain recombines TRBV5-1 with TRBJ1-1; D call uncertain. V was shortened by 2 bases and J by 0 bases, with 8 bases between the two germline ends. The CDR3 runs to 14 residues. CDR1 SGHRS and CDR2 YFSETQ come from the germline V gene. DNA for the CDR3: TGCGCCAGCAGCTTAGGAGGCATGAACACTGAAGCTTTCTTT. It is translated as CASSLGGMNTEAFF.

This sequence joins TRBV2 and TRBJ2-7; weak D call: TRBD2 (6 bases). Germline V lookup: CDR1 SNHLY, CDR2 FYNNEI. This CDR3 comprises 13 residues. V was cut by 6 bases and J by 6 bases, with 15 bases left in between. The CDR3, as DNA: TGTGCCAGCAGCCCGGGACTTGGGCGCGAGCAGTACTTC. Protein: CASSPGLGREQYF.

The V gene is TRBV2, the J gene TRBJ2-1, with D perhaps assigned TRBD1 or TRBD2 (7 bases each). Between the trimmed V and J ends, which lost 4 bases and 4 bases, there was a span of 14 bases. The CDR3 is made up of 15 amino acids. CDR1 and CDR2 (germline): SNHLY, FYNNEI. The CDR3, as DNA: TGTGCCAGCAGTGCCTCAGGGGGGGTGTACAATGAGCAGTTCTTC. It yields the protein CASSASGGVYNEQFF. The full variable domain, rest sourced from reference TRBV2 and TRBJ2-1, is EPEVTQTPSHQVTQMGQEVILRCVPISNHLYFYWYRQILGQKVEFLVSFYNNEISEKSEIFDDQFSVERPDGSNFTLKIRSTKLEDSAMYFCASSASGGVYNEQFFGPGTRLTVL.

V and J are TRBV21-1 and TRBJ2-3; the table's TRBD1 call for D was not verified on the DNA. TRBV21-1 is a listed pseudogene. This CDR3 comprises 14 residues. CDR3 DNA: TGTGCCAGCAGCAGGACAAACAGCACAGATACGCAGTATTTT. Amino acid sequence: CASSRTNSTDTQYF.

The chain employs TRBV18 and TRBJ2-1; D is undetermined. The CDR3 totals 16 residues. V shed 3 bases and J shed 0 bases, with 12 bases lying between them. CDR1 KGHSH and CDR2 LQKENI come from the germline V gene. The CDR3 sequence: CASSPERPSSYNEQFF. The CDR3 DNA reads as TGTGCCAGCTCACCGGAGAGACCGAGCTCCTACAATGAGCAGTTCTTC.

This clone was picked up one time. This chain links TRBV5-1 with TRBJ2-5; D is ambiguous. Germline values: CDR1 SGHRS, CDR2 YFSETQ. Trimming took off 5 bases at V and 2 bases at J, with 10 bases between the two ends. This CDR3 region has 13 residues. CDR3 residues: CASRGIPQETQYF. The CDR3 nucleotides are TGCGCCAGCAGAGGTATTCCACAAGAGACCCAGTACTTC.

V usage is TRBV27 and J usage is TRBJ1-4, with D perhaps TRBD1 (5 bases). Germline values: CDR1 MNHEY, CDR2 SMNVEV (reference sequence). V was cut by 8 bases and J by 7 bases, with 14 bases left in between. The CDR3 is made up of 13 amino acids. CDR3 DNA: TGTGCCAGCCCCGGGGACCCTTCTGAAAAACTGTTTTTT. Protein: CASPGDPSEKLFF.

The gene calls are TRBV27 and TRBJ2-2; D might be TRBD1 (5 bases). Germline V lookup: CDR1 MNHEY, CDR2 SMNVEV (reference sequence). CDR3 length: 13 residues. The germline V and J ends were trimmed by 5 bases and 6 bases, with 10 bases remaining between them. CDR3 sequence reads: CASSGQRPGELFF. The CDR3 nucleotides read TGTGCCAGCAGTGGACAAAGGCCCGGGGAGCTGTTTTTT.

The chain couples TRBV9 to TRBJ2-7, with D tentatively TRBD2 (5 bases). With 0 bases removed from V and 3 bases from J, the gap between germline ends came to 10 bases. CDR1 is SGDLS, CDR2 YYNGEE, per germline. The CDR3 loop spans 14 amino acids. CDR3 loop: CASSVGGWGYEQYF. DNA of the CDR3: TGTGCCAGCAGCGTAGGAGGGTGGGGCTACGAGCAGTACTTC.

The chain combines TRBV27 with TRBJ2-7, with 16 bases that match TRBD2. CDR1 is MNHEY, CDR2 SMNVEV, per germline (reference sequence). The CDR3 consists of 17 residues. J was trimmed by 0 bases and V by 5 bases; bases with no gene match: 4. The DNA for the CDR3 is TGTGCCAGCAGTACCGGGACTAGCGGGAGGGCCTCCTACGAGCAGTACTTC. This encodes CASSTGTSGRASYEQYF.

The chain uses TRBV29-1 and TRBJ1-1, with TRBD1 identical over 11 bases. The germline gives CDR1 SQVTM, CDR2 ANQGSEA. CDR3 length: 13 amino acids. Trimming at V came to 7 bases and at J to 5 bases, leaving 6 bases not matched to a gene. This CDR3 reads CSAVGTGGTEAFF. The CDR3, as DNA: TGCAGCGCTGTGGGGACAGGGGGGACTGAAGCTTTCTTT.

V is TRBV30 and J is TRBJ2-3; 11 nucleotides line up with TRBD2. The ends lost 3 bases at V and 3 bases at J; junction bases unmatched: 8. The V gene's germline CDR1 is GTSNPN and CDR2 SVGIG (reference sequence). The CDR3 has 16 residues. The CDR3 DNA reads TGTGCCTGGAGGAGACTAGCGGGAATTTTGACAGATACGCAGTATTTT. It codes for CAWRRLAGILTDTQYF.

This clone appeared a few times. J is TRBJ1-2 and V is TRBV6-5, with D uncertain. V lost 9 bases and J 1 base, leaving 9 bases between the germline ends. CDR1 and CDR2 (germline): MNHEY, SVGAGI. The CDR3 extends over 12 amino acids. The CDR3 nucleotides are TGTGCCAGTCGAGAGGGTAACTATGGCTACACCTTC. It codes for CASREGNYGYTF.

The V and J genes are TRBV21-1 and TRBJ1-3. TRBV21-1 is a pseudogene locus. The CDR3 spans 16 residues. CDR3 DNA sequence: TGTGCCAGCAGCAAAGGTTCCGACCGAGCCGGAAACACCATATATTTT. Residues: CASSKGSDRAGNTIYF.

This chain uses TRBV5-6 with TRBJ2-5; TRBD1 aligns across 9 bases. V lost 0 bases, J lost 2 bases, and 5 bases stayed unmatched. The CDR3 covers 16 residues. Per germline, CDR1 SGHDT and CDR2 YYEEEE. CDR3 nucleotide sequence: TGTGCCAGCAGCTTGGGAGGACAGGGGATTCAAGAGACCCAGTACTTC. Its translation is CASSLGGQGIQETQYF.

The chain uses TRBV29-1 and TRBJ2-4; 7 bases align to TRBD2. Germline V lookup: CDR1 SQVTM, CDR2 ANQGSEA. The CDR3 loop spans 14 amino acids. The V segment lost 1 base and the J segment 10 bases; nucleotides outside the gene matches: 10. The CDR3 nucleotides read TGCAGCGTTGAAGGGCAGGGTAACGGGGGGATTCAGTACTTC. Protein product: CSVEGQGNGGIQYF.

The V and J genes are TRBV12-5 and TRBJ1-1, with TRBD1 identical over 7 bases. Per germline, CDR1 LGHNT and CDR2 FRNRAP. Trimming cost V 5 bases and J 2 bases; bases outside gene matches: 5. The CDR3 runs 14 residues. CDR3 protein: CASGGDSINTEAFF. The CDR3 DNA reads TGTGCTAGTGGTGGGGACAGCATTAACACTGAAGCTTTCTTT.

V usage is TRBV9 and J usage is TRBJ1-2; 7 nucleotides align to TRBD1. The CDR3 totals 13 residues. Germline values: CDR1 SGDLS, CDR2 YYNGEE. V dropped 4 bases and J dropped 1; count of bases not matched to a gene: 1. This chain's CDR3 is CASSRQGNYGYTF. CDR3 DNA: TGTGCCAGCAGCAGACAGGGTAACTATGGCTACACCTTC.

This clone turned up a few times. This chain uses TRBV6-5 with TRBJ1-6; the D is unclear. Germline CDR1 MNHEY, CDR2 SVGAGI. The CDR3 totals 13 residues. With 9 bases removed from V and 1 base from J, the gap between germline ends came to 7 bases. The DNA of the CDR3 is TGTGCCAGTCGTAGGTCCTATAATTCACCCCTCCACTTT. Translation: CASRRSYNSPLHF.

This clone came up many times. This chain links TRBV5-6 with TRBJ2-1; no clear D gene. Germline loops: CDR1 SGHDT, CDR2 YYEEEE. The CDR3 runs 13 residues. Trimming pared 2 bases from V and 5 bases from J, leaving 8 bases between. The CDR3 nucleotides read TGTGCCAGCAGCTTCGGGCCTCACAATGAGCAGTTCTTC. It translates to CASSFGPHNEQFF.

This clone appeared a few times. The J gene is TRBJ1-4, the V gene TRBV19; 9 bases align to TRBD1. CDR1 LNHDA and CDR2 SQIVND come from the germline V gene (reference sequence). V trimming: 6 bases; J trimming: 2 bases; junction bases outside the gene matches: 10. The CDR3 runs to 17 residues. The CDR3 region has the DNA TGTGCCAGTAGCCCGGGACAGGGATTCGGGACTAATGAAAAACTGTTTTTT. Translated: CASSPGQGFGTNEKLFF.

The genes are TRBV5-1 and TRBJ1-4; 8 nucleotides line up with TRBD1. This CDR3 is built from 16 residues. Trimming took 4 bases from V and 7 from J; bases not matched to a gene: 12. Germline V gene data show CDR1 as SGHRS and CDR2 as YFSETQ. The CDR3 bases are TGCGCCAGCAGCCTCTACGGACAGGGACGGCGTGAAAAACTGTTTTTT. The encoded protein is CASSLYGQGRREKLFF.